Following are 24 T cell receptor beta chains from one sample sequenced in a study of blood T cell repertoires in COVID-19. Profiled with immunoSEQ multiplex PCR; TCRdb holds only in-frame clones, not every one. The data hold about 64,000 clones, with around 83% observed a single time. The specimen sequenced was peripheral blood. The source is a woman aged 55-69 years with acute or convalescent COVID-19.

A remark on this clone: Distinct nucleotide sequences in the sample also encode this CDR3. CDR3 amino acids: CASSLNRDQPQHF. CDR3 nucleotide sequence: TGTGCCAGCAGCTTAAACCGCGATCAGCCCCAGCATTTT. The V gene is TRBV7-2, the J gene TRBJ1-5, with D unresolved. The V end lost 2 bases, the J end lost 5 bases, and 7 bases lay between the germline ends. Germline V lookup: CDR1 SGHTA, CDR2 FQGNSA. The CDR3 sequence is 13 residues long.

This chain links TRBV12-5 with TRBJ2-1; TRBD2 aligns across 8 bases. Germline V CDR1 and CDR2: LGHNT, FRNRAP. This CDR3 has 16 residues. V was pared by 1 base and J by 8 bases, with 10 bases of the junction left unmatched. The CDR3 coding sequence is TGTGCTAGTGGTTTGGCTTCCGGGGGGGCCGGCGATGAGCAGTTCTTC. This sequence encodes CASGLASGGAGDEQFF.

V usage is TRBV24-1 and J usage is TRBJ2-7; D perhaps matches TRBD2 (5 bases). Germline lookup yields CDR1 KGHDR and CDR2 SFDVKD. The length of the CDR3 is 15 residues. Trimming took 4 bases from V and 0 from J, leaving 12 bases between them. The CDR3 loop reads CATSESTEGSYEQYF. The CDR3 coding sequence is TGTGCCACCAGTGAGTCCACAGAGGGCTCCTACGAGCAGTACTTC.

The chain employs TRBV10-3 and TRBJ1-2, with TRBD1 identical over 10 bases. The germline gives CDR1 ENHRY, CDR2 SYGVKD. This CDR3 has 15 amino acids. V lost 4 bases, J lost 4 bases, and 6 bases stayed unmatched. The CDR3 nucleotides read TGTGCCATCAGTGCCCAGACAGGGGGCGCCTATGGCTACACCTTC. Encoded protein: CAISAQTGGAYGYTF.

The rearrangement links TRBV27 to TRBJ1-6; 8 bases align to TRBD1. V lost 6 bases to trimming and J lost 5 bases; unmatched junction nucleotides: 3. Per germline, CDR1 MNHEY and CDR2 SMNVEV (reference sequence). The CDR3 sequence is 14 residues long. The CDR3 here is CASSRDRNNSPLHF. The DNA for the CDR3 is TGTGCCAGCAGCCGGGACAGGAATAATTCACCCCTCCACTTT.

J is TRBJ2-3 and V is TRBV6-4; D is perhaps TRBD1 (5 bases). Germline CDR1 and CDR2: MRHNA and SNTAGT. V was cut by 0 bases and J by 6 bases, with 13 bases left in between. This CDR3 is built from 15 residues. The CDR3 DNA sequence: TGTGCCAGCAGTGACTCGGTTAGCTCAGGGGATACGCAGTATTTT. It translates to CASSDSVSSGDTQYF.

This clone appeared once. The chain carries TRBV7-2 and TRBJ2-1, with 9 bases matching TRBD2. Germline V gene lookup returns CDR1 SGHTA and CDR2 FQGNSA. The CDR3 extends over 16 amino acids. The V gene end was trimmed by 5 bases and the J gene end by 7 bases; junction bases not matched to a gene: 12. CDR3 sequence: CASSPQAGGLDNEQFF. The CDR3 nucleotides are TGTGCCAGCAGCCCTCAGGCGGGGGGGCTCGATAATGAGCAGTTCTTC.

The DNA for the CDR3 is TGTGCCAGCAGCTTAAGTGGACTAGCGACAGATACGCAGTATTTT. Translating gives CASSLSGLATDTQYF. This chain uses TRBV5-6 with TRBJ2-3, with 9 positions matching TRBD2. J gave up 3 bases and V 2 bases, and 4 bases lay outside the gene matches. Germline CDR1 reads SGHDT; CDR2 reads YYEEEE. The CDR3 is made up of 15 amino acids.

In DNA, the CDR3 is TGTGCCAGCAGTTCGAGGACCCTTGGGGCCTATGGCTACACCTTC. This sequence encodes CASSSRTLGAYGYTF. The chain carries TRBV27 and TRBJ1-2; a possible D gene is TRBD1 (5 bases). Germline V lookup: CDR1 MNHEY, CDR2 SMNVEV (reference sequence). V lost 4 bases to trimming and J lost 4 bases, with 16 bases between them. This CDR3 has 15 residues.

V usage is TRBV6-5 and J usage is TRBJ2-2; maybe TRBD2 (5 bases). There are 14 residues in the CDR3. The V and J ends lost 0 bases and 6 bases respectively, with 8 bases between them. CDR1 is MNHEY and CDR2 is SVGAGI in the germline V gene. This CDR3 is CASSYSDFPGELFF. The CDR3 bases are TGTGCCAGCAGTTACTCGGACTTTCCCGGGGAGCTGTTTTTT.

The DNA of the CDR3 is TGTGCCAGCAGCCATTCGGGCAGGGAGAACACTGAAGCTTTCTTT. Translating gives CASSHSGRENTEAFF. The rearrangement joins TRBV3-1 (or the pseudogene TRBV3-2) to TRBJ1-1; the D gene is possibly TRBD1 (5 bases). The CDR3 spans 15 residues. Germline CDR1 is LGHDT and CDR2 is YNNKEL (reference sequence). Trimming took 3 bases from V and 1 from J, leaving 12 bases between them.

This chain joins TRBV3-1 (or the pseudogene TRBV3-2) and TRBJ2-7; 7 bases match TRBD2. Germline-derived CDR1 and CDR2 are LGHDT and YNNKEL (reference sequence). The CDR3 is 17 amino acids. J gave up 0 bases and V 0 bases, and 8 bases lay outside the gene matches. CDR3 protein: CASSQDVSASGSYEQYF. CDR3 DNA sequence: TGTGCCAGCAGCCAAGACGTTAGCGCTAGCGGCTCCTACGAGCAGTACTTC.

In this sample, this clone turned up a few times. This chain links TRBV29-1 with TRBJ2-7; D possibly corresponds to TRBD2 (5 bases). Trimming took 5 bases from V and 2 from J, leaving 10 bases between them. This CDR3 spans 12 amino acids. The germline V gene has CDR1 SQVTM and CDR2 ANQGSEA. CDR3: CSVIRGTYEQYF. The CDR3 DNA sequence: TGCAGCGTTATTAGAGGGACCTACGAGCAGTACTTC.

The CDR3 reads CASSQAARVAGNTIYF. CDR3 in DNA: TGTGCCAGCAGCCAAGCGGCCCGGGTCGCTGGAAACACCATATATTTT. V is TRBV3-1 (or the pseudogene TRBV3-2) and J is TRBJ1-3; the D is unclear. CDR1 is LGHDT and CDR2 is YNNKEL in the germline V gene (reference sequence). Trimming removed 1 base from V and 2 bases from J, with 12 bases in between. There are 16 residues in the CDR3.

This sequence joins TRBV7-9 and TRBJ2-5; maybe TRBD2 (6 bases). CDR3 size: 13 residues. Trimming shortened V by 8 bases and J by 5 bases, and 15 bases separated the two germline ends. Germline values: CDR1 SEHNR, CDR2 FQNEAQ (reference sequence). The CDR3 nucleotides read TGTGCCAGCCGCATACGGGACTCCGAGACCCAGTACTTC. It yields the protein CASRIRDSETQYF.

The rearrangement links TRBV5-1 to TRBJ2-2; 9 nucleotides agree with TRBD1. V dropped 4 bases and J dropped 7; count of bases not matched to a gene: 5. Germline assignment: CDR1 SGHRS and CDR2 YFSETQ. This CDR3 has 14 residues. CDR3 in DNA: TGCGCCAGCAGCACACAGGGGGCCAACGGGGAGCTGTTTTTT. Protein sequence: CASSTQGANGELFF.

This chain links TRBV6-2 or TRBV6-3 with TRBJ1-1; TRBD1 matches at 7 bases. This CDR3 has 14 residues. V was clipped by 5 bases and J by 4 bases; unmatched bases: 7. Germline CDR1 and CDR2: MNHEY and SVGEGT. CDR3 DNA: TGTGCCAGCAGTCGGGACAGTCGCGGCACTGAAGCTTTCTTT. Translating it yields CASSRDSRGTEAFF.

The chain combines TRBV7-8 with TRBJ2-3; TRBD2 aligns across 10 bases. V shed 3 bases and J 0 bases; nucleotides not matched to a gene: 9. Per germline, CDR1 SGHVS and CDR2 FQNEAQ. CDR3 length: 18 amino acids. The CDR3 bases are TGTGCCAGCAGCTTGTCAAGCGGGGGGGGCCGGAGCACAGATACGCAGTATTTT. As protein: CASSLSSGGGRSTDTQYF.

This clone appeared a few times. This chain joins TRBV24-1 and TRBJ1-1; D is unclear. V gave up 2 bases and J gave up 0 bases, with 12 bases separating them. The CDR3 has 16 amino acids. The germline CDR1 and CDR2 sequences are KGHDR and SFDVKD. This chain's CDR3 is CATSDSKTHLNTEAFF. CDR3 nucleotides: TGTGCCACCAGTGATTCAAAGACTCACTTGAACACTGAAGCTTTCTTT.

The chain joins TRBV7-2 to TRBJ2-7, with TRBD2 identical over 11 bases. The CDR3 is 16 residues long. With 2 bases clipped from V and 5 bases from J, the junction kept 8 bases outside the gene matches. Germline V gene data show CDR1 as SGHTA and CDR2 as FQGNSA. The chain's CDR3 is CASSLSVTSGDHEQYF. The CDR3 nucleotides are TGTGCCAGCAGCTTAAGTGTGACTAGCGGGGACCACGAGCAGTACTTC.

The rearrangement joins TRBV6-5 to TRBJ2-7; 8 bases map to TRBD1. Trimming removed 8 bases from V and 1 base from J; junction bases left unmatched: 10. Germline values: CDR1 MNHEY, CDR2 SVGAGI. The CDR3 totals 15 residues. CDR3 sequence reads: CASLETGAASYEQYF. The CDR3 nucleotides read TGTGCCAGCCTAGAGACAGGGGCCGCATCCTACGAGCAGTACTTC.

J is TRBJ1-5 and V is TRBV29-1, with TRBD1 matching 9 bases. The CDR3 has 12 amino acids. Unmatched junction bases numbered 5, after V lost 7 bases and J lost 7 bases. Germline CDR1 SQVTM, CDR2 ANQGSEA. The CDR3 is CSAGQGRQPQHF. DNA of the CDR3: TGCAGCGCCGGACAGGGGCGACAGCCCCAGCATTTT.

About this clone itself: Mismatch with germline at one junction end may stem from a read error. The CDR3 loop is CASSLARGENTEAFF. In DNA form, the CDR3 reads TGCGCCAGTAGCTTGGCGCGGGGAGAGAACACTGAAGCTTTCTTT. The chain combines TRBV5-1 with TRBJ1-1; unclear D gene. The V gene's germline CDR1 is SGHRS and CDR2 YFSETQ. The CDR3 runs 15 residues.

The V gene is TRBV3-1 (or the pseudogene TRBV3-2), the J gene TRBJ1-5; D is ambiguous. The CDR3 extends over 15 amino acids. Germline values: CDR1 LGHDT, CDR2 YNNKEL (reference sequence). V lost 1 base, J lost 6 bases, and 13 bases lay in between. CDR3 DNA sequence: TGTGCCAGCAGCCAAGGAGCGGGGAGAAGTCAGCCCCAGCATTTT. Translated, it gives CASSQGAGRSQPQHF.